The rows below give T cell receptor beta chains drawn from one sample of a study of regulatory T cells in long-lasting Graves disease. TCRdb reprocessed the multiplex PCR reads via MiXCR and lists one record per CDR3 protein. This sample has roughly 400,000 distinct CDR3 sequences, with roughly 23% found just once. The sequences come from peripheral blood mononuclear cells (PBMCs), collected when the disease was refractory, from a patient treated with antithyroid drugs. Every receptor here comes from a female donor with Graves disease. The CDR3 runs from the conserved cysteine through the conserved F or W. Each record gives: CDR3 DNA, CDR3 protein, clone size, J gene, D gene, V gene. The D gene is left open where the match is weak. Only part of the rows carry a size: once, few, many, or a class if the clone is expanded.

TGTGCCAGCAGCCACTTTTGGACGGAGGGGCAAGAGACCCAGTACTTC	CASSHFWTEGQETQYF	NA	TRBJ2-5	NA	TRBV14
TGTGCCAGCAGCTTAACAACCCGAACGGGCGGGGAGCTGTTTTTT	CASSLTTRTGGELFF	NA	TRBJ2-2	NA	TRBV7-3
TGTGCCAGCAGCCAGGACAGCCGGAATACGCAGTATTTT	CASSQDSRNTQYF	NA	TRBJ2-3	NA	TRBV27
TGCGTCAGCAGGCGATCCGGGACTCCTAACACCGGGGAGCTGTTTTTT	CVSRRSGTPNTGELFF	NA	TRBJ2-2	NA	TRBV10-2
TGTGCCAGTAGTATAGACCTAGCGGCCCAATCGGGTGGGGCCCAAGAGACCCAGTACTTC	CASSIDLAAQSGGAQETQYF	few	TRBJ2-5	TRBD2	TRBV19
TGTGCCAGCAGCTTTCGGACAGCCACTGAAGCTTTCTTT	CASSFRTATEAFF	NA	TRBJ1-1	NA	TRBV5-5
TGTGCCAGCACCTCGCGGGGGATGGGTCCCTACGAGCAGTACTTC	CASTSRGMGPYEQYF	many	TRBJ2-7	TRBD2	TRBV6-1
TGTGCCAGCAGTTTCCCACCGACCGCGTCAGGGACCCAGTACTTC	CASSFPPTASGTQYF	many	TRBJ2-5	NA	TRBV28
TGTGCCACCAGCGCCAGGAGCAGCGTTGGCTACACCTTC	CATSARSSVGYTF	NA	TRBJ1-2	NA	TRBV24-1
TGCAGTGCTTTCCTCGACGGGGAGCTGTTTTTT	CSAFLDGELFF	few	TRBJ2-2	NA	TRBV20-1
TGTGCCAGCAGAGAGGGCATTAATGAAAAACTGTTTTTT	CASREGINEKLFF	many	TRBJ1-4	NA	TRBV2
TGTGCCATCAGGGGTACAGGGAACCAAGAGACCCAGTACTTC	CAIRGTGNQETQYF	many	TRBJ2-5	NA	TRBV10-3
TGCAGTGCTAGAGCAGGGGGCCCCGAAGCTTTCTTT	CSARAGGPEAFF	many	TRBJ1-1	TRBD1	TRBV20-1
TGTGCCACCAGTGATCCGGACAGCTACGAGCAGTACTTC	CATSDPDSYEQYF	many	TRBJ2-7	NA	TRBV24-1
TGTGCCAGCAGCGTAGCAGCCGGGGAGCTGTTTTTT	CASSVAAGELFF	few	TRBJ2-2	NA	TRBV9
TGTGCCACCAGCAGAGCGGGGGACGGATCTGGTGAGCAGTACTTC	CATSRAGDGSGEQYF	NA	TRBJ2-7	NA	TRBV15
TGTGCCAGCAGTCCCGACGGGACAGGGGTCAACGGGGAGCTGTTTTTT	CASSPDGTGVNGELFF	many	TRBJ2-2	TRBD1	TRBV12-3/TRBV12-4
TGCAGTGCTCTAAGGGGGGTTGATTACATTCAGTACTTC	CSALRGVDYIQYF	NA	TRBJ2-4	NA	TRBV20-1
TGTGCCAGCAGCTTGGGCGGGGTCGGGCACAATGAGCAGTTCTTC	CASSLGGVGHNEQFF	NA	TRBJ2-1	NA	TRBV5-4
NA	CASSFAAGTGFF	NA	TRBJ1-1	NA	TRBV12-3/TRBV12-4
TGTGCCACACTCGCCGGGACTAGCGGGTACGAGCAGTACTTC	CATLAGTSGYEQYF	many	TRBJ2-7	TRBD2	TRBV6-1
TGTGCCAGCAGCAAAGACGGTAGCAATCAGCCCCAGCATTTT	CASSKDGSNQPQHF	many	TRBJ1-5	NA	TRBV2
TGCAGCGTCGAGGGACAGCAGGAGACCCAGTACTTC	CSVEGQQETQYF	many	TRBJ2-5	TRBD1	TRBV29-1
TGTGCCAGCAGTCGGGGACAGGGAATATTGGACGAGCAGTACTTC	CASSRGQGILDEQYF	many	TRBJ2-7	TRBD1	TRBV7-9
TGTGCCAGCGGGATGTCCCCCATGCGGAGATTGAACACTGAAGCTTTCTTT	CASGMSPMRRLNTEAFF	many	TRBJ1-1	NA	TRBV19
TGTGCCAGCAGCCAAGAACCCGGGAGTGGCTACACCTTC	CASSQEPGSGYTF	few	TRBJ1-2	NA	TRBV14
TGTGCCAGCAGTTCGGGACTAGCGGTGACCCAGTACTTC	CASSSGLAVTQYF	many	TRBJ2-5	TRBD2	TRBV6-5
TGTGCCAGCAGCTCCTTCAGCGGGATCGTCACAGATACGCAGTATTTT	CASSSFSGIVTDTQYF	NA	TRBJ2-3	TRBD2	TRBV11-2
TGTGCCAGCAGCCAAACTCGGACTAGCGGAGCGATCCAAGAGACCCAGTACTTC	CASSQTRTSGAIQETQYF	many	TRBJ2-5	TRBD2	TRBV4-1
TGTGCCAGCAGGAGCACAGAAAATCAGCCCCAGCATTTT	CASRSTENQPQHF	many	TRBJ1-5	NA	TRBV28
TGTGCCAGTAGTATATATTTAGGGCAGATTAGCAATCAGCCCCAGCATTTT	CASSIYLGQISNQPQHF	NA	TRBJ1-5	NA	TRBV19
TGTGCCAGCAGCACGAGGGGCCGGGGGGACATTCAGTACTTC	CASSTRGRGDIQYF	NA	TRBJ2-4	TRBD2	TRBV7-2
TGCAGCGTTGCGGGACAGGTGAACACCGGGGAGCTGTTTTTT	CSVAGQVNTGELFF	NA	TRBJ2-2	TRBD1	TRBV29-1
TGTGCCAGCAGTTACCGCCGGGACAGGGTTTACGAGCAGTACTTC	CASSYRRDRVYEQYF	NA	TRBJ2-7	TRBD1	TRBV6-2/TRBV6-3
TGCGCCAGCGGCGGGGAAGATTTCCTTACTTATGGCTACACCTTC	CASGGEDFLTYGYTF	many	TRBJ1-2	NA	TRBV5-1
TGTGCCAGCAGCCCCGCCCTAGCGGGAGGACAAGAGACCCAGTACTTC	CASSPALAGGQETQYF	NA	TRBJ2-5	TRBD2	TRBV4-2
TGTGCCAGCTCAATTGGGTTGAATCAGCCCCAGCATTTT	CASSIGLNQPQHF	many	TRBJ1-5	NA	TRBV18
TGTGCCAGCAGCGTAGGGGCTAGCGGGAGTAGAGATACGCAGTATTTT	CASSVGASGSRDTQYF	many	TRBJ2-3	TRBD2	TRBV9
TGTGCAGTAGAAGGGGGTACGGCTCAGCCCCAGCATTTT	CAVEGGTAQPQHF	NA	TRBJ1-5	NA	TRBV19
TGTGCCAGCAGACCATTCGGCAGGTACAGGGACAATCAGCCCCAGCATTTT	CASRPFGRYRDNQPQHF	many	TRBJ1-5	NA	TRBV28
TGCAGTGCTAGAGGGGGGGACGAATCCTCACCCCTCCACTTT	CSARGGDESSPLHF	few	TRBJ1-6	NA	TRBV20-1
TGTGCCAGCAGTATCCTTTCTGAAGCTTTCTTT	CASSILSEAFF	many	TRBJ1-1	NA	TRBV28
TGTGCCACCAGCCCCTCGGTAGGTAGCGGACCTAGCTCCTACGAGCAGTACTTC	CATSPSVGSGPSSYEQYF	NA	TRBJ2-7	NA	TRBV15
TGTGCCAGCTCACCACCGGCCAAGGGGTCCTACACCGGGGAGCTGTTTTTT	CASSPPAKGSYTGELFF	NA	TRBJ2-2	NA	TRBV18
TGTGCCAGCAGTTTAGTCGGGGGCTCTAGCACAGATACGCAGTATTTT	CASSLVGGSSTDTQYF	NA	TRBJ2-3	NA	TRBV27
TGCGCCAGCAGCAGAGCTAGCGGCCACCAACTAGCCAAAAACATTCAGTACTTC	CASSRASGHQLAKNIQYF	many	TRBJ2-4	TRBD2	TRBV5-1
TGTGCCAGCAGCTTTGCTGGCGCAGATACGCAGTATTTT	CASSFAGADTQYF	NA	TRBJ2-3	NA	TRBV7-2
TGTGCCAGCAGTGGGTTCAGGGTTTACGAGCAGTACTTC	CASSGFRVYEQYF	many	TRBJ2-7	NA	TRBV28
TGTGCCATCACACCGGGACTAGCGGGAGAAGGGAACTACGAGCAGTACTTC	CAITPGLAGEGNYEQYF	many	TRBJ2-7	TRBD2	TRBV10-3
TGTGCCAGTAGACAGGGGCGGACTGCGGGAGTCACCGGGGAGCTGTTTTTT	CASRQGRTAGVTGELFF	few	TRBJ2-2	NA	TRBV5-8
TGTGCCAGCAGTTACTCTAGGACTACCTACGAGCAGTACTTC	CASSYSRTTYEQYF	few	TRBJ2-7	NA	TRBV6-5
TGTGCCAGCGGTCAAGGACTAGCGGGCAACACCGGGGAGCTGTTTTTT	CASGQGLAGNTGELFF	NA	TRBJ2-2	TRBD2	TRBV27
TGTGCCAGCCAAAGGAGGGAAGGCGATGAGCAGTTCTTC	CASQRREGDEQFF	NA	TRBJ2-1	NA	TRBV12-3/TRBV12-4
TGCGCCAGCAGCCCCAGGGGCTCGGGGACCGGGGAGCTGTTTTTT	CASSPRGSGTGELFF	NA	TRBJ2-2	NA	TRBV4-1
TGTGCCAGCAGGACAACTAGCGGGATCTCGGAGACCCAGTACTTC	CASRTTSGISETQYF	many	TRBJ2-5	TRBD2	TRBV6-1